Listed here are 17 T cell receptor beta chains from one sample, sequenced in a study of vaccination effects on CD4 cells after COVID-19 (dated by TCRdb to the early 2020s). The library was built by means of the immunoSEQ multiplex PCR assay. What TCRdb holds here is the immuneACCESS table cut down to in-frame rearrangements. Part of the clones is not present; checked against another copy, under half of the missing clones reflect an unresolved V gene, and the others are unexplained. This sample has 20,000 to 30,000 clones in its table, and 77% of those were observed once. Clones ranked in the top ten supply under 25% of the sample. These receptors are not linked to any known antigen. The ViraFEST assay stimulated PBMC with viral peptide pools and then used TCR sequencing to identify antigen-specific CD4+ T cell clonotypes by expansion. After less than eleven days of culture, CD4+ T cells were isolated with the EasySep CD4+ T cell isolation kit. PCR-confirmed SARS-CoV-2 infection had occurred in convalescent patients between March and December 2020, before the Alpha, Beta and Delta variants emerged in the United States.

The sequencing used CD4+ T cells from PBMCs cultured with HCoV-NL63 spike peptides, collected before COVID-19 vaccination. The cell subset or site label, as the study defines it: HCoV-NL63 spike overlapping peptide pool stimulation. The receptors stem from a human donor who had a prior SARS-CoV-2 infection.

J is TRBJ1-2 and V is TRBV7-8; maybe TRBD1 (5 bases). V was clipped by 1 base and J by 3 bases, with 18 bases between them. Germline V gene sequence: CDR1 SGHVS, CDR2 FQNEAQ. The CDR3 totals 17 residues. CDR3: CASSLVIVPTGDYGYTF. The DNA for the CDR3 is TGTGCCAGCAGCTTAGTAATAGTTCCCACAGGCGACTATGGCTACACCTTC.

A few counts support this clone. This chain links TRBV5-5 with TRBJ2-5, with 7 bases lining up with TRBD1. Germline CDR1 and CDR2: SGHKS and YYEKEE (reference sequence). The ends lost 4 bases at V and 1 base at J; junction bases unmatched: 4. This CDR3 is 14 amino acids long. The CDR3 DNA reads TGTGCCAGCAGCCTCCGGACAGGCCAAGAGACCCAGTACTTC. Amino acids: CASSLRTGQETQYF.

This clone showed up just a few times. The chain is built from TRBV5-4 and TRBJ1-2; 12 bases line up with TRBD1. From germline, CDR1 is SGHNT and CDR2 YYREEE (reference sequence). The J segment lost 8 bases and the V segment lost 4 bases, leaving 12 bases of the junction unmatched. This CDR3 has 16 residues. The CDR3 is CASSQTAGQGAWGYTF. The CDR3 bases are TGTGCCAGCAGCCAGACGGCGGGACAGGGGGCTTGGGGCTACACCTTC. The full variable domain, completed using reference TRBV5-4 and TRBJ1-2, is ETGVTQSPTHLIKTRGQQVTLRCSSQSGHNTVSWYQQALGQGPQFIFQYYREEENGRGNFPPRFSGLQFPNYSSELNVNALELDDSALYLCASSQTAGQGAWGYTFGSGTRLTVV.

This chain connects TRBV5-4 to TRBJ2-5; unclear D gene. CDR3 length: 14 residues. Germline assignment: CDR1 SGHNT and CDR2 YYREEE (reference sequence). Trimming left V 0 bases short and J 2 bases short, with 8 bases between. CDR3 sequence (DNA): TGTGCCAGCAGCTTGGCCGGCACACAAGAGACCCAGTACTTC. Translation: CASSLAGTQETQYF.

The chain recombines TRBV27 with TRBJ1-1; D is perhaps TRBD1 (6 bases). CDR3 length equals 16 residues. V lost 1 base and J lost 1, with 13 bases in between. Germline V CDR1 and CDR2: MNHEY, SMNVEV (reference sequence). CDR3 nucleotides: TGTGCCAGCAGTTTATTGGCAGCAGGGGCGAACACTGAAGCTTTCTTT. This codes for CASSLLAAGANTEAFF.

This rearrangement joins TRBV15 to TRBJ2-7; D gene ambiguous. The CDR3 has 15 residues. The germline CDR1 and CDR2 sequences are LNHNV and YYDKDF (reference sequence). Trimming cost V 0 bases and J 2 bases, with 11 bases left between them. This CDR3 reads CATSRDRYLAYEQYF. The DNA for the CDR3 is TGTGCCACCAGCAGAGATCGTTACTTAGCCTACGAGCAGTACTTC. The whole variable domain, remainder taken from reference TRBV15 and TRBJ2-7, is DAMVIQNPRYQVTQFGKPVTLSCSQTLNHNVMYWYQQKSSQAPKLLFHYYDKDFNNEADTPDNFQSRRPNTSFCFLDIRSPGLGDTAMYLCATSRDRYLAYEQYFGPGTRLTVT.

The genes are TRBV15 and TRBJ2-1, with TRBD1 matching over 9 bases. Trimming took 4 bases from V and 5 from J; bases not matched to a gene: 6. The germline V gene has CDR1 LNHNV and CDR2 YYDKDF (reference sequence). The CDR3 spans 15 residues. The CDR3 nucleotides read TGTGCCACCAGCACCGGACAGGGGTCCCACAATGAGCAGTTCTTC. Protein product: CATSTGQGSHNEQFF.

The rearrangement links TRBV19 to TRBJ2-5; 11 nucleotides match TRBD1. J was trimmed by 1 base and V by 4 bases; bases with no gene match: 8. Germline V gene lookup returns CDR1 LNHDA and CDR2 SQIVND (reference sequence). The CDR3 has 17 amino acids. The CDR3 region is CASSTFGTGGVQETQYF. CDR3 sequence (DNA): TGTGCCAGTAGTACCTTTGGGACAGGGGGTGTCCAAGAGACCCAGTACTTC.

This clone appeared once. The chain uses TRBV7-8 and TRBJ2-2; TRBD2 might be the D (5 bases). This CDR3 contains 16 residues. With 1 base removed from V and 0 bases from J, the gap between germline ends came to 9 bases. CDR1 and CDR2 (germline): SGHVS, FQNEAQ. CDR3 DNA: TGTGCCAGCAGCTTAGAAGGACTGGCGAACACCGGGGAGCTGTTTTTT. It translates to CASSLEGLANTGELFF.

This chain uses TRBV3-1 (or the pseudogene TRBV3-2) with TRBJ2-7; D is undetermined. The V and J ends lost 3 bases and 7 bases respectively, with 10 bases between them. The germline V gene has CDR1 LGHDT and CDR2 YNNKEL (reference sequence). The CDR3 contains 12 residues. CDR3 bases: TGTGCCAGCAGCCAGGGGATGGGGGAGCAGTACTTC. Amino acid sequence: CASSQGMGEQYF.

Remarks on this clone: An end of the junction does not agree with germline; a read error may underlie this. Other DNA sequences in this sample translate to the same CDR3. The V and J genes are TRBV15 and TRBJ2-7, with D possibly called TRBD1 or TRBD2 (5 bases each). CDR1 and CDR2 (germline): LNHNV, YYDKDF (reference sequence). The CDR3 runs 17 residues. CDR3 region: CATSRGPTLVGFYEQYF. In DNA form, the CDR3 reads TGTGCCACCAGCCGGGGCCCCACATTGGTCGGCTTCTACGAGCAATACTTC. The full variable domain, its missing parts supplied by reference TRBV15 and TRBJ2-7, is DAMVIQNPRYQVTQFGKPVTLSCSQTLNHNVMYWYQQKSSQAPKLLFHYYDKDFNNEADTPDNFQSRRPNTSFCFLDIRSPGLGDTAMYLCATSRGPTLVGFYEQYFGPGTRLTVT.

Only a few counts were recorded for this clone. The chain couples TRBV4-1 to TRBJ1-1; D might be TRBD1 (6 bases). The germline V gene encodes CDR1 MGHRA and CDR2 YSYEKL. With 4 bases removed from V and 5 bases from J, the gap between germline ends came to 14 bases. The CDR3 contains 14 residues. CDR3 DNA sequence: TGCGCCAGCAGCCGGGGTGAGGGGGGGACTGAAGCTTTCTTT. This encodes CASSRGEGGTEAFF.

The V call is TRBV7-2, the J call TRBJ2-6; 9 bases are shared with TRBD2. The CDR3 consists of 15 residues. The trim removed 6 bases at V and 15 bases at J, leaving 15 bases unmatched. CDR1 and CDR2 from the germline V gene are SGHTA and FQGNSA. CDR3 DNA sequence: TGTGCCAGCAGTCCCAGCGGCGCGGGGGGGGCCTCCCTGACTTTC. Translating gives CASSPSGAGGASLTF.

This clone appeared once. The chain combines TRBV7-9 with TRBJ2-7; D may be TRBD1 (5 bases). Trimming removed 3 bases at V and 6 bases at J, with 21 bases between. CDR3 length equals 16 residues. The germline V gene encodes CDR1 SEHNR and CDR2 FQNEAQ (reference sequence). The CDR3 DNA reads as TGTGCCAGCAGCTTGCTGAGTGGCAGGGTCGCGTCCGAGCAGTACTTC. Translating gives CASSLLSGRVASEQYF.

The CDR3 protein is CASSLGTGDYGYTF. CDR3 nucleotides: TGCGCCAGCAGCTTGGGGACAGGGGACTATGGCTACACCTTC. The V call is TRBV5-1, the J call TRBJ1-2; TRBD1 agrees at 9 bases. CDR1 is SGHRS, CDR2 YFSETQ, per germline. Trimming at V came to 0 bases and at J to 3 bases, leaving 0 bases not matched to a gene. The length of the CDR3 is 14 residues.

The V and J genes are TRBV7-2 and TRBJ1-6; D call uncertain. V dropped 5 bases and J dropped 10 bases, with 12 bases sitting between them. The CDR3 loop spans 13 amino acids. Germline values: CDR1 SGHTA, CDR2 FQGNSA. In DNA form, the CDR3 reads TGTGCCAGCAGCCCTCGCCCCGGATCACCCCTCCACTTT. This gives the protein CASSPRPGSPLHF.

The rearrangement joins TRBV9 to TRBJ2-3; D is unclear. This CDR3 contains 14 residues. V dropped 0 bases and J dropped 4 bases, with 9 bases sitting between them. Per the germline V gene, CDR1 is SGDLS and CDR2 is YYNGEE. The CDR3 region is CASSVGEMADTQYF. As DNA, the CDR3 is TGTGCCAGCAGCGTAGGAGAGATGGCAGATACGCAGTATTTT.